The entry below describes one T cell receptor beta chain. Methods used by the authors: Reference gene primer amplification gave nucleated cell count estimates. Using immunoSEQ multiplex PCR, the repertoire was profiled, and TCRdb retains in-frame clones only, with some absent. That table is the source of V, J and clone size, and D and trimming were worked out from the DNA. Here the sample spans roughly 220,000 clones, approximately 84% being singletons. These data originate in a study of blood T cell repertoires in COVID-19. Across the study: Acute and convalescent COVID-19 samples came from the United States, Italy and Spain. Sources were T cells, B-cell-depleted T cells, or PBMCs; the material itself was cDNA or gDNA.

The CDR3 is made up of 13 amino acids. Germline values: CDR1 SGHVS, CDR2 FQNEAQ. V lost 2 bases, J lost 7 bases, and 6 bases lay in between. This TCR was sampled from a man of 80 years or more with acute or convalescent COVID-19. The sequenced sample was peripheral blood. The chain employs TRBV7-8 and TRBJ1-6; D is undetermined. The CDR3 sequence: CASSLSGNSPLHF. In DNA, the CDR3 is TGTGCCAGCAGCTTATCGGGGAATTCACCCCTCCACTTT.